This is a list of T cell receptor beta chains from one sample in a study of radiotherapy plus CTLA-4 blockade in lung cancer. Profiling relied on immunoSEQ multiplex PCR, and the TCRdb table lists in-frame clones only, not all of them. The sample has roughly 90,000 clones; about two thirds are singletons. Here the sequenced sample was peripheral blood, taken from a patient treated with radiotherapy plus ipilimumab. Source of these receptors: a human donor with non-small cell lung cancer that progressed on radiotherapy plus ipilimumab. CDR3s include the opening cysteine and the closing phenylalanine or tryptophan. A D gene is named only where the DNA matches it firmly. Rows may omit the clone size; those that give it use once, few, many or a size class.

>TRBV2|-|-|TRBJ1-5
CASSVGPHSNQPQHF
TGTGCCAGCAGTGTAGGGCCCCATAGCAATCAGCCCCAGCATTTT
>TRBV5-1|-|-|TRBJ1-2
CASSSGTDYGYTF
TGCGCCAGCAGCTCGGGGACGGACTATGGCTACACCTTC
>TRBV7-8|TRBD1|-|TRBJ2-2
CASSPRGQGAGELFF
TGTGCCAGCAGCCCCCGGGGACAGGGTGCCGGGGAGCTGTTTTTT
>TRBV6-1|-|few|TRBJ1-3
CASTVAEGNTIYF
TGTGCCAGCACCGTAGCCGAAGGAAACACCATATATTTT
>TRBV7-6|TRBD2|-|TRBJ2-7
CASSPLTSGVGVEQYF
TGTGCCAGCAGCCCCCTGACTAGCGGGGTCGGGGTCGAGCAGTACTTC
>TRBV9|TRBD1|-|TRBJ2-2
CASSVAGQGYTGELFF
TGTGCCAGCAGCGTAGCGGGACAGGGATACACCGGGGAGCTGTTTTTT
>TRBV6-1|-|few|TRBJ1-4
CASSGGRGPSEKLFF
TGTGCCAGCAGTGGGGGGAGGGGACCCAGTGAAAAACTGTTTTTT
>TRBV7-9|TRBD1|-|TRBJ2-4
CASSSQGTLAKNIQYF
TGTGCCAGCAGCTCACAGGGGACACTAGCCAAAAACATTCAGTACTTC
>TRBV5-7|-|-|TRBJ2-5
CASQGLQETQYF
TGTGCCAGTCAGGGTTTACAAGAGACCCAGTACTTC
>TRBV5-1|-|-|TRBJ2-1
CASSLAQRGEQFF
TGCGCCAGCAGCTTGGCCCAAAGGGGTGAGCAGTTCTTC
>TRBV4-1|-|-|TRBJ1-1
CASSQDLRGTASNTEAFF
TGCGCCAGCAGCCAAGATCTTAGGGGGACTGCTTCGAACACTGAAGCTTTCTTT
>TRBV4-1|-|-|TRBJ1-2
CASSPDRGLGYGYTF
TGTGCCAGCAGCCCAGATCGGGGGCTCGGCTATGGCTACACCTTC
>TRBV7-9|TRBD1|-|TRBJ2-6
CASSTRDRGQDGANVLTF
TGTGCCAGCAGCACCCGGGACAGGGGCCAGGATGGGGCCAACGTCCTGACTTTC
>TRBV7-9|-|-|TRBJ1-5
CASSLDRERNQPQHF
TGTGCCAGCAGCTTAGACAGGGAACGCAATCAGCCCCAGCATTTT
>TRBV29-1|-|-|TRBJ2-3
CSVARQDTQYF
TGCAGCGTTGCTAGGCAAGATACGCAGTATTTT